This T cell receptor beta chain stems from a study of shared clonotypes between healthy human individuals. TCRdb's copy holds only in-frame clones and misses some; the assay was immunoSEQ multiplex PCR. Among roughly 2 million clones listed, over 85% were seen once. J was trimmed by 0 bases and V by 0 bases; bases with no gene match: 11. In germline, CDR1 is SGDLS, CDR2 YYNGEE. The CDR3 is 19 residues long. The TCR comes from a man younger than 30 in good health. V usage is TRBV9 and J usage is TRBJ1-3, with TRBD1 identical over 8 bases. The sample taken for sequencing was naive CD4+ T cells sorted from blood. Subset indicated: CD45RA+ positively selected. The CDR3 coding sequence is TGTGCCAGCAGCGTAGAGTTGAGGACAGGGCCGTACTCTGGAAACACCATATATTTT. This translates into CASSVELRTGPYSGNTIYF.